This passage covers 8 T cell receptor beta chains from one sample sequenced in a study of cytomegalovirus exposure and HLA in healthy donors. PCR used 60 Vbeta primers and 13 Jbeta primers. Generated by immunoSEQ multiplex PCR, the TCRdb table keeps only in-frame clones and is missing some. The profile shows roughly 170,000 clones, 84% of them singletons. Material for sequencing was PBMCs. The receptors were sampled from a girl aged 10 to 17 in good health and CMV-seropositive.

In nucleotides, the CDR3 is TGTGCCAGCAGCGACAGGGCTACTGGCACTGAAGCTTTCTTT. Protein product: CASSDRATGTEAFF. V usage is TRBV6-6 and J usage is TRBJ1-1; 7 nucleotides line up with TRBD1. The ends lost 6 bases at V and 4 bases at J; junction bases unmatched: 8. The CDR3 loop spans 14 amino acids. The germline CDR1 and CDR2 sequences are MNHNY and SVGAGI (reference sequence).

The CDR3 region is CASIRIPDTEAFF. The CDR3 bases are TGTGCCAGTATTCGTATACCGGACACTGAAGCTTTCTTT. J is TRBJ1-1 and V is TRBV19; no clear D gene. In germline, CDR1 is LNHDA, CDR2 SQIVND (reference sequence). V gave up 7 bases and J gave up 3 bases, with 12 bases separating them. The CDR3 consists of 13 residues.

The V gene is TRBV6-4, the J gene TRBJ2-3; 11 positions agree with TRBD2. Unmatched junction bases numbered 8, after V lost 6 bases and J lost 6 bases. The CDR3 loop spans 15 amino acids. CDR1 and CDR2 (germline): MRHNA, SNTAGT. CDR3 region: CASSNGASGGDTQYF. In nucleotides, the CDR3 is TGTGCCAGCAGCAACGGGGCTAGCGGGGGGGATACGCAGTATTTT.

The rearrangement links TRBV18 to TRBJ2-1; the match to TRBD2 covers 10 bases. CDR3 length: 14 amino acids. Trimming cost V 6 bases and J 2 bases; bases outside gene matches: 1. Per germline, CDR1 KGHSH and CDR2 LQKENI. The CDR3 sequence: CASSSGGPYNEQFF. CDR3 in DNA: TGTGCCAGCTCTAGCGGGGGGCCCTACAATGAGCAGTTCTTC.

The rearrangement links TRBV5-1 to TRBJ2-1, with 11 positions matching TRBD2. The CDR3 totals 15 residues. V shed 4 bases, J shed 14 bases, and the junction held 14 bases outside the gene matches. Germline V gene lookup returns CDR1 SGHRS and CDR2 YFSETQ. Written as DNA, the CDR3 is TGCGCCAGCAGCCTGTCTAGCGGGGGGCCGGCGGGGAAGTTCTTC. As protein: CASSLSSGGPAGKFF.

This sequence joins TRBV2 and TRBJ1-1, with 7 bases identical to TRBD1. Germline CDR1 is SNHLY and CDR2 is FYNNEI. CDR3 length equals 14 residues. V dropped 6 bases and J dropped 1; count of bases not matched to a gene: 5. CDR3 nucleotides: TGTGCCAGCAGCGGATGGACAGGGAACACTGAAGCTTTCTTT. It is translated as CASSGWTGNTEAFF.

The gene calls are TRBV6-5 and TRBJ2-7, with 13 bases lining up with TRBD2. V shed 5 bases, J shed 4 bases, and the junction held 5 bases outside the gene matches. The CDR3 is 15 amino acids. The germline CDR1 and CDR2 sequences are MNHEY and SVGAGI. In DNA, the CDR3 is TGTGCCAGCAGTCCCCAGGGACTAGCGGGGTACGAGCAGTACTTC. Its protein product is CASSPQGLAGYEQYF.

The rearrangement uses TRBV14 and TRBJ1-1, with D perhaps matching TRBD1 (5 bases). V dropped 2 bases and J dropped 3 bases, with 13 bases sitting between them. CDR1 and CDR2 from the germline V gene are SGHDN and FVKESK. The CDR3 is made up of 15 amino acids. CDR3 protein: CASSQFGGFDTEAFF. CDR3 sequence (DNA): TGTGCCAGCAGCCAATTCGGGGGATTTGACACTGAAGCTTTCTTT.